This is a list of T cell receptor beta chains from one sample in a study of OX40 agonist ivuxolimab in advanced cancers. TCRdb's copy holds only in-frame clones and misses some; the assay was immunoSEQ multiplex PCR. The sample carries 79,000 or so clones, almost 85% recorded once. The input for sequencing was CD4+ or CD8+ T cells sorted from blood, taken in a trial of the OX40 agonist ivuxolimab. All receptors derive from an adult with an advanced solid tumor such as melanoma, head and neck, liver or kidney cancer. Both conserved end residues are part of each CDR3. Fields, in order: D gene, V gene, clone size, CDR3 length, J gene, CDR3 DNA, CDR3 protein. D genes are given only for firm matches. Rows give clone size only sometimes, using once, few, many, or a class for an expanded clone.

D: TRBD2; V: TRBV19; size: .; length: 17; J: TRBJ2-2; DNA: TGTGCCACCCGGGCCCCCTGGGGCGGGGGGGCCTCCGGGGAGCTGTTTTTT; CDR3: CATRAPWGGGASGELFF
D: .; V: TRBV7-9; size: .; length: 14; J: TRBJ2-1; DNA: TGTGCCAGCAGCTTAGCGGTGGATTTCGGTGAGCAGTTCTTC; CDR3: CASSLAVDFGEQFF
D: .; V: TRBV5-6; size: .; length: 13; J: TRBJ1-2; DNA: TGTGCCAGCAGCTTCGGGGCTGAGGTAGGCTACACCTTC; CDR3: CASSFGAEVGYTF
D: .; V: TRBV5-6; size: .; length: 15; J: TRBJ2-5; DNA: TGTGCCAGCAGCCACCCCGAGGGAGGGGGTGAGACCCAGTACTTC; CDR3: CASSHPEGGGETQYF
D: TRBD1; V: TRBV11-2; size: .; length: 15; J: TRBJ2-3; DNA: TGTGCCAGCAGCTTAGGAGACAGGGGGACAGATACGCAGTATTTT; CDR3: CASSLGDRGTDTQYF
D: TRBD2; V: TRBV11-1; size: .; length: 15; J: TRBJ2-1; DNA: TGTGCCACCCGCCGGGGGGGGAGCTCCTACAATGAGCAGTTCTTC; CDR3: CATRRGGSSYNEQFF
D: .; V: TRBV7-3; size: .; length: 13; J: TRBJ2-7; DNA: TGTGCCAGCAGCTTACGCAGAAGCGACGAGCAGTACTTC; CDR3: CASSLRRSDEQYF
D: .; V: TRBV9; size: .; length: 14; J: TRBJ2-3; DNA: TGTGCCAGCAGCGTAGTGGGGGGTACAGATACGCAGTATTTT; CDR3: CASSVVGGTDTQYF
D: .; V: TRBV9; size: .; length: 12; J: TRBJ2-3; DNA: TGTGCCAGCACGGGGTTGGGCGATACGCAGTATTTT; CDR3: CASTGLGDTQYF
D: .; V: TRBV6-4; size: .; length: 13; J: TRBJ1-5; DNA: TGTGCCAGCAGTGACATAGGGGGTCAGCCCCAGCATTTT; CDR3: CASSDIGGQPQHF
D: TRBD2; V: TRBV7-2; size: few; length: 16; J: TRBJ2-3; DNA: TGTGCCAGCAGCTGGCGGGGGGGGGAGCCCACAGATACGCAGTATTTT; CDR3: CASSWRGGEPTDTQYF
D: TRBD1; V: TRBV7-2; size: .; length: 14; J: TRBJ2-7; DNA: TGTGCCAGCAGCTTGACAGGGATTTGGGACGAGCAGTACTTC; CDR3: CASSLTGIWDEQYF
D: .; V: TRBV19; size: .; length: 11; J: TRBJ2-4; DNA: TGTGCCAGTAGATCCCAAAACATTCAGTACTTC; CDR3: CASRSQNIQYF
D: .; V: TRBV29-1; size: .; length: 12; J: TRBJ2-5; DNA: TGCAGCGTTATCAGCCAAGGGGAGACCCAGTACTTC; CDR3: CSVISQGETQYF
D: .; V: TRBV7-9; size: few; length: 14; J: TRBJ1-2; DNA: TGTGCCAGCAGCTTTTCAGGGGCGTTCTATGGCTACACCTTC; CDR3: CASSFSGAFYGYTF
D: .; V: TRBV25-1; size: .; length: 13; J: TRBJ1-5; DNA: TGTGCCAGCAACGCTAATGACAATCAGCCCCAGCATTTT; CDR3: CASNANDNQPQHF
D: .; V: TRBV9; size: once; length: 14; J: TRBJ1-6; DNA: TGTGCCAGCAGCGTAGACTGGGTGAGGTCACCCCTCCACTTT; CDR3: CASSVDWVRSPLHF
D: TRBD1; V: TRBV7-2; size: .; length: 15; J: TRBJ1-1; DNA: TGTGCCAACGAACGAATAGGACAGGGGAACACTGAAGCTTTCTTT; CDR3: CANERIGQGNTEAFF
D: .; V: TRBV29-1; size: .; length: 13; J: TRBJ1-1; DNA: TGCAGCGTTGAAGATAGAGGGCGCACTGAAGCTTTCTTT; CDR3: CSVEDRGRTEAFF
D: .; V: TRBV2; size: .; length: 12; J: TRBJ2-5; DNA: TGTGCCAGCACACGACATAGGGAGACCCAGTACTTC; CDR3: CASTRHRETQYF
D: TRBD2; V: TRBV7-2; size: .; length: 18; J: TRBJ2-7; DNA: TGTGCCAGCAGCTCGCACGGGACTAGCGGGGGGGCGATGAACGAGCAGTACTTC; CDR3: CASSSHGTSGGAMNEQYF
D: .; V: TRBV30; size: .; length: 14; J: TRBJ2-2; DNA: TGTGCCTGGAATGGAAGACACCCCACCGGGGAGCTGTTTTTT; CDR3: CAWNGRHPTGELFF
D: TRBD1; V: TRBV4-1; size: .; length: 14; J: TRBJ1-2; DNA: TGCGCCAGCAGTCCAGACAGGGGCAGCTATGGCTACACCTTC; CDR3: CASSPDRGSYGYTF
D: TRBD1; V: TRBV11-2; size: .; length: 19; J: TRBJ1-1; DNA: TGTGCCAGCAGCTCCTTGACCGGGACAGGGGCCTCCATGAACACTGAAGCTTTCTTT; CDR3: CASSSLTGTGASMNTEAFF
D: .; V: TRBV30; size: .; length: 15; J: TRBJ1-1; DNA: TGTGCCTGGAGCACGGGGCAGGTTCGAATAGCTGAAGCTTTCTTT; CDR3: CAWSTGQVRIAEAFF
D: .; V: TRBV27; size: .; length: 13; J: TRBJ1-5; DNA: TGTGCCAGCAGCGATAATGGCAATCAGCCCCAGCATTTT; CDR3: CASSDNGNQPQHF
D: .; V: TRBV5-1; size: .; length: 22; J: TRBJ1-6; DNA: TGCGCCAGCAGCTTTTGGCTTCGTAGTGGGACGGATGTAAACTCCTATAATTCACCCCTCCACTTT; CDR3: CASSFWLRSGTDVNSYNSPLHF
D: .; V: TRBV7-2; size: .; length: 15; J: TRBJ2-3; DNA: TGTGCCAGCAGCTTACAGGCCACGCACACAGATACGCAGTATTTT; CDR3: CASSLQATHTDTQYF
D: TRBD1; V: TRBV4-3; size: .; length: 18; J: TRBJ2-3; DNA: TGCGCCAGCAGCCAAGATTGGGTGAGGGACAGTAACACAGATACGCAGTATTTT; CDR3: CASSQDWVRDSNTDTQYF
D: TRBD1; V: TRBV19; size: .; length: 12; J: TRBJ1-2; DNA: TGTGCCAGTACGAACAGGGGCTATGGCTACACCTTC; CDR3: CASTNRGYGYTF
D: TRBD1; V: TRBV6-5; size: .; length: 15; J: TRBJ1-1; DNA: TGTGCCAGCAGTTACAAACCAGGGGGCACAGCTGAAGCTTTCTTT; CDR3: CASSYKPGGTAEAFF
D: .; V: TRBV27; size: .; length: 14; J: TRBJ2-5; DNA: TGTGCCAGCCAAGGGCTCAGCCGTGAGGAGACCCAGTACTTC; CDR3: CASQGLSREETQYF
D: TRBD1; V: TRBV27; size: .; length: 16; J: TRBJ1-1; DNA: TGTGCCAGCAGTTTCCACGGACAGGGAAGGGACACTGAAGCTTTCTTT; CDR3: CASSFHGQGRDTEAFF
D: .; V: TRBV12-5; size: once; length: 16; J: TRBJ2-3; DNA: TGTGCTAGTGGTCCTCGGGGTCGACCTAGCACAGATACGCAGTATTTT; CDR3: CASGPRGRPSTDTQYF
D: TRBD2; V: TRBV5-1; size: once; length: 14; J: TRBJ2-7; DNA: TGCGCCAGCAGCTTGGAGAGCGGGGGGTACGAGCAGTACTTC; CDR3: CASSLESGGYEQYF
D: .; V: TRBV6-5; size: .; length: 14; J: TRBJ1-2; DNA: TGTGCCAGCAGTGATCAGGGAATCGGCTATGGCTACACCTTC; CDR3: CASSDQGIGYGYTF
D: .; V: TRBV7-2; size: .; length: 15; J: TRBJ1-6; DNA: TGTGCCAGCAGCATACCGGGACAACTTAATTCACCCCTCCACTTT; CDR3: CASSIPGQLNSPLHF
D: .; V: TRBV2; size: .; length: 13; J: TRBJ1-5; DNA: TGTGCCAGCAGTGAATGGGTTCAGGAGCCCCAGCATTTT; CDR3: CASSEWVQEPQHF
D: .; V: TRBV6-5; size: .; length: 15; J: TRBJ2-2; DNA: TGTGCCAGCAGTTTCTTACAGGTTGAGCCCGGGGAGCTGTTTTTT; CDR3: CASSFLQVEPGELFF
D: TRBD2; V: TRBV7-2; size: .; length: 16; J: TRBJ2-1; DNA: TGTGCCAGCAGCTTCGAGTGGACTAGCGGGGGGAATGAGCAGTTCTTC; CDR3: CASSFEWTSGGNEQFF
D: .; V: TRBV4-1; size: .; length: 13; J: TRBJ1-4; DNA: TGCGCCAGCAGCCGGCGAGATAATGAAAAACTGTTTTTT; CDR3: CASSRRDNEKLFF
D: .; V: TRBV15; size: .; length: 15; J: TRBJ2-5; DNA: TGTGCCACCAGCAGAGATATCTGGGGGGAAGAGACCCAGTACTTC; CDR3: CATSRDIWGEETQYF
D: .; V: TRBV30; size: .; length: 14; J: TRBJ2-3; DNA: TGTGCCTGGACCTTACCCGGGACTTCTGATACGCAGTATTTT; CDR3: CAWTLPGTSDTQYF
D: TRBD1; V: TRBV18; size: .; length: 15; J: TRBJ1-2; DNA: TGTGCCAGCTCACCAGCAACGCGGGACAGCTATGGCTACACCTTC; CDR3: CASSPATRDSYGYTF
D: .; V: TRBV5-4; size: .; length: 14; J: TRBJ1-2; DNA: TGTGCCAGCAGCTCTCCGGTCCAAACCAGAGGCTACACCTTC; CDR3: CASSSPVQTRGYTF
D: .; V: TRBV30; size: once; length: 12; J: TRBJ1-5; DNA: TGTGCCTGGAGTACCTCCGATCAGCCCCAGCATTTT; CDR3: CAWSTSDQPQHF
D: TRBD1; V: TRBV2; size: .; length: 14; J: TRBJ1-4; DNA: TGTGCCAGCAGAGAACAGGGGGCTGTCCAAAAACTGTTTTTT; CDR3: CASREQGAVQKLFF
D: .; V: TRBV7-2; size: once; length: 12; J: TRBJ2-2; DNA: TGTGCCAGCAGCTCTTACACCGGGGAGCTGTTTTTT; CDR3: CASSSYTGELFF
D: .; V: TRBV7-8; size: once; length: 11; J: TRBJ2-1; DNA: TGTGCCAGCAGCTTCGACAATGAGCAGTTCTTC; CDR3: CASSFDNEQFF
D: .; V: TRBV30; size: .; length: 12; J: TRBJ2-5; DNA: TGTGCCTGGTCGAAAGGGGGAGAGACCCAGTACTTC; CDR3: CAWSKGGETQYF
D: TRBD2; V: TRBV7-2; size: .; length: 16; J: TRBJ2-3; DNA: TGTGCCAGCAGCAAACCCTTAGCGGGGATCACAGATACGCAGTATTTT; CDR3: CASSKPLAGITDTQYF